The entry below gives a single T cell receptor (beta chain) sequence along with its context. V was clipped by 3 bases and J by 4 bases; unmatched bases: 8. CDR1 is GTSNPN, CDR2 SVGIG, per germline (reference sequence). The CDR3 contains 15 residues. The sample belongs to a study of blood T cell repertoires in COVID-19. This table comes from immunoSEQ multiplex PCR, and its TCRdb copy is limited to in-frame clones, with some not included. Of approximately 120,000 clones listed, roughly nine tenths are singletons. This TCR was recovered from a man aged 45-60 years with COVID-19, enrolled during active disease. The rearrangement links TRBV30 to TRBJ2-1; 8 bases match TRBD2. Sequenced input: peripheral blood. DNA of the CDR3: TGTGCCTGGAGGGCTAGCGGGTATTCTTACAATGAGCAGTTCTTC. Protein product: CAWRASGYSYNEQFF.